This passage covers 20 T cell receptor beta chains from one sample sequenced in a study of somatic mutations in cytotoxic T cells in rheumatoid arthritis. Generated by immunoSEQ multiplex PCR, the TCRdb table keeps only in-frame clones and is missing some. The repertoire holds under 15,000 clones, around 83% seen once, with 14% in the top ten. The specimen was CD8+ T cells sorted from blood. The origin of the receptors is a woman aged 55-69 years in good health.

Only a few counts were recorded for this clone. The chain uses TRBV27 and TRBJ1-2, with TRBD1 matching over 9 bases. The CDR3 length is 15 residues. The germline CDR1 and CDR2 sequences are MNHEY and SMNVEV (reference sequence). Losses at the gene ends were 6 bases for V and 4 bases for J; bases not matched to a gene: 9. In DNA form, the CDR3 reads TGTGCCAGCAGCAGAATCCGGGACAGGGCCTATGGCTACACCTTC. It encodes CASSRIRDRAYGYTF.

The rearrangement links TRBV9 to TRBJ2-1; TRBD2 matches at 8 bases. The CDR3 contains 16 residues. The V and J ends lost 0 bases and 1 base, in that order; junction bases with no gene match: 3. The germline gives CDR1 SGDLS, CDR2 YYNGEE. CDR3 coding DNA: TGTGCCAGCAGCGTAGACGGCGGGGGGTCCTACAATGAGCAGTTCTTC. This encodes CASSVDGGGSYNEQFF. The variable domain in full, with the rest retrieved from reference TRBV9 and TRBJ2-1, is DSGVTQTPKHLITATGQRVTLRCSPRSGDLSVYWYQQSLDQGLQFLIQYYNGEERAKGNILERFSAQQFPDLHSELNLSSLELGDSALYFCASSVDGGGSYNEQFFGPGTRLTVL.

The CDR3 bases are TGTGCCAGCACTACAGGGACAGGGGGTTCCTACGAGCAGTACTTC. Translated, it gives CASTTGTGGSYEQYF. The chain is built from TRBV27 and TRBJ2-7, with 11 bases aligning to TRBD1. V lost 7 bases to trimming and J lost 1 base; unmatched junction nucleotides: 6. CDR3 length: 15 residues. Germline V lookup: CDR1 MNHEY, CDR2 SMNVEV (reference sequence).

The J gene is TRBJ1-1, the V gene TRBV10-2, with 8 bases that match TRBD1. J lost 11 bases, V lost 2 bases, and 4 bases had no gene match. Per germline, CDR1 WSHSY and CDR2 SAAADI. This CDR3 is built from 12 residues. CDR3 protein: CASSEGQGWAFF. CDR3 nucleotides: TGCGCCAGCAGTGAGGGACAGGGCTGGGCTTTCTTT.

This clone was picked up one time. The J gene is TRBJ2-1, the V gene TRBV7-2, with 8 bases identical to TRBD2. The V segment lost 7 bases and the J segment 10 bases; nucleotides outside the gene matches: 15. CDR3 length: 15 residues. CDR1 SGHTA and CDR2 FQGNSA come from the germline V gene. In nucleotides, the CDR3 is TGTGCCAGCAACCTGGGGACGGGGGGGCATCGGGAGCAGTTCTTC. Translated, it gives CASNLGTGGHREQFF.

The chain is built from TRBV9 and TRBJ2-2, with D perhaps TRBD1 (6 bases). V was clipped by 3 bases and J by 6 bases, with 18 bases between them. The CDR3 consists of 16 residues. Germline CDR1 is SGDLS and CDR2 is YYNGEE. CDR3 nucleotide sequence: TGTGCCAGCAGCGCTCCTTTGGACAGCCCACCCGGGGAGCTGTTTTTT. The encoded protein is CASSAPLDSPPGELFF.

There are a few counts of this clone. The J gene is TRBJ1-2, the V gene TRBV6-5; D may be TRBD1 (6 bases). Per germline, CDR1 MNHEY and CDR2 SVGAGI. Deletions cut 1 base from V and 2 bases from J, with 11 bases between. The CDR3 loop spans 15 amino acids. CDR3 loop: CASSYYPGANYGYTF. CDR3 sequence (DNA): TGTGCCAGCAGTTACTATCCAGGGGCGAACTATGGCTACACCTTC.

The gene calls are TRBV7-6 and TRBJ2-7, with 8 bases identical to TRBD2. Germline-derived CDR1 and CDR2 are SGHVS and FNYEAQ. After removal of 2 bases from V and 4 bases from J, the junction contained 4 bases not matched to a gene. This CDR3 comprises 14 residues. The CDR3 coding sequence is TGTGCCAGCAGCTTAATCGCGGGGGGATACGAGCAGTACTTC. Encoded protein: CASSLIAGGYEQYF.

The gene calls are TRBV11-3 and TRBJ2-5, with a weak D call TRBD2 (5 bases). V lost 6 bases and J lost 11, with 16 bases in between. This CDR3 has 12 residues. Germline CDR1 reads SGHNT; CDR2 reads YENEEA. The CDR3 sequence is CASSHWTGEQYF. The CDR3 DNA reads as TGTGCCAGCAGTCACTGGACTGGAGAGCAGTACTTC.

The chain couples TRBV5-7 to TRBJ1-5; 9 nucleotides agree with TRBD1. TRBV5-7 is an open reading frame whose function is uncertain. The CDR3 totals 15 residues. Trimming took 6 bases from V and 1 from J; bases not matched to a gene: 5. The CDR3 region is CASTLQGASNQPQHF. In nucleotides, the CDR3 is TGTGCCAGCACCCTACAGGGGGCGAGCAATCAGCCCCAGCATTTT.

The genes are TRBV2 and TRBJ1-1, with 11 bases aligning to TRBD1. CDR1 is SNHLY and CDR2 is FYNNEI in the germline V gene. This CDR3 spans 14 amino acids. The ends lost 4 bases at V and 9 bases at J; junction bases unmatched: 7. The CDR3 region is CASSAGQGAGQAFF. Here the CDR3 DNA reads TGTGCCAGCAGTGCCGGACAGGGGGCGGGACAAGCTTTCTTT.

The V and J genes are TRBV7-2 and TRBJ2-7; possibly TRBD1 for D (6 bases). The CDR3 extends over 12 amino acids. V was clipped by 5 bases and J by 6 bases, with 11 bases between them. Germline-derived CDR1 and CDR2 are SGHTA and FQGNSA. The CDR3 sequence: CASSHGQTEQYF. The CDR3 bases are TGTGCCAGCAGCCATGGACAGACCGAGCAGTACTTC. Full variable domain (outside the CDR3, taken from reference TRBV7-2 and TRBJ2-7): GAGVSQSPSNKVTEKGKDVELRCDPISGHTALYWYRQSLGQGLEFLIYFQGNSAPDKSGLPSDRFSAERTGGSVSTLTIQRTQQEDSAVYLCASSHGQTEQYFGPGTRLTVT.

The chain uses TRBV5-1 and TRBJ1-1; D ambiguous. Germline CDR1 reads SGHRS; CDR2 reads YFSETQ. V gave up 0 bases and J gave up 1 base, with 13 bases separating them. The CDR3 is made up of 16 amino acids. The CDR3 reads CASSLVGSSQNTEAFF. The DNA of the CDR3 is TGCGCCAGCAGCTTGGTTGGCTCCTCACAGAACACTGAAGCTTTCTTT.

The rearrangement uses TRBV28 and TRBJ2-7; TRBD2 matches at 9 bases. Per the germline V gene, CDR1 is MDHEN and CDR2 is SYDVKM. The CDR3 contains 15 residues. With 5 bases clipped from V and 3 bases from J, the junction kept 8 bases outside the gene matches. In DNA form, the CDR3 reads TGTGCCAGCAGTCAAAGCGGGGGGACTTACTACGAGCAGTACGTC. Its protein product is CASSQSGGTYYEQYV.

This chain links TRBV29-1 with TRBJ2-1; tentatively, D is TRBD1 (5 bases). Germline CDR1 reads SQVTM; CDR2 reads ANQGSEA. The CDR3 runs to 14 residues. V lost 5 bases to trimming and J lost 0 bases, with 11 bases between them. The CDR3 DNA follows: TGCAGCGTTATCAGGGTAAGCTCCTACAATGAGCAGTTCTTC. This sequence encodes CSVIRVSSYNEQFF.

In this sample, this clone turned up a few times. The V and J genes are TRBV11-1 and TRBJ2-3; TRBD2 matches 10 bases. V lost 5 bases to trimming and J lost 2 bases; unmatched junction nucleotides: 1. CDR1 SGHAT and CDR2 FQDESV come from the germline V gene (reference sequence). The CDR3 consists of 14 residues. The CDR3 DNA follows: TGTGCCAGCAGCAGCGGGGGGGTCACAGATACGCAGTATTTT. Its protein is CASSSGGVTDTQYF.

V is TRBV5-4 and J is TRBJ2-1, with TRBD2 as a possible D gene (5 bases). V gave up 0 bases and J gave up 8 bases, with 15 bases separating them. This CDR3 is 15 amino acids long. The V gene's germline CDR1 is SGHNT and CDR2 YYREEE (reference sequence). CDR3 sequence (DNA): TGTGCCAGCAGCTTGGAGGTCGGGGAGTTCGATGAGCAGTTCTTC. Translated: CASSLEVGEFDEQFF.

V gene TRBV7-3 combines with J gene TRBJ2-1; 10 bases align to TRBD1. Germline CDR1 SGHTA, CDR2 FQGTGA. This CDR3 is 15 amino acids long. The ends lost 4 bases at V and 4 bases at J; junction bases unmatched: 4. CDR3 amino acids: CASSSPDRGYNEQFF. As DNA, the CDR3 is TGTGCCAGCAGCTCCCCGGACAGGGGGTACAATGAGCAGTTCTTC.

The chain combines TRBV10-3 with TRBJ2-1; 7 bases line up with TRBD1. V was clipped by 3 bases and J by 4 bases; unmatched bases: 6. Germline CDR1 ENHRY, CDR2 SYGVKD. The CDR3 is 15 amino acids. CDR3 sequence: CAISDKGGEYNEQFF. CDR3 nucleotides: TGTGCCATCAGTGATAAAGGGGGCGAGTACAATGAGCAGTTCTTC.

V is TRBV9 and J is TRBJ1-6, with D perhaps matching TRBD1 (5 bases). V was cut by 4 bases and J by 3 bases, with 11 bases left in between. Germline CDR1 is SGDLS and CDR2 is YYNGEE. This CDR3 has 15 amino acids. In nucleotides, the CDR3 is TGTGCCAGCAGCTCCGACAGTCACTATAATTCACCCCTCCACTTT. This encodes CASSSDSHYNSPLHF. Looking up the rest from reference TRBV9 and TRBJ1-6 gives the full variable domain: DSGVTQTPKHLITATGQRVTLRCSPRSGDLSVYWYQQSLDQGLQFLIQYYNGEERAKGNILERFSAQQFPDLHSELNLSSLELGDSALYFCASSSDSHYNSPLHFGNGTRLTVT.